The clone carrying this TCR beta chain came up a few times. Trimming shortened V by 0 bases and J by 7 bases, and 7 bases separated the two germline ends. This CDR3 is built from 13 residues. Per germline, CDR1 MNHNS and CDR2 SASEGT. The data are from a study of T cells after yellow fever vaccination. TCRdb processed the 5' RACE reads anew with MiXCR; each CDR3 protein has one entry. Of hundreds of thousands of distinct CDR3 sequences listed, over 9% are singletons. The chain has TRBV6-1 and TRBJ2-1; D ambiguous. The sequence came from a man aged 30-40 years who received the YFV17D yellow fever vaccine. The sample was PBMCs, taken on the day of the yellow fever booster vaccination. The CDR3 DNA reads TGTGCCAGCAGTGAAGCAGGGTGGAATGAGCAGTTCTTC. This encodes CASSEAGWNEQFF.